A single sample is the source of the 4 T cell receptor beta chains below, sequenced in a study of post-analysis software for immune sequencing data. The authors incorporated unique molecular identifiers into the TCR beta cDNA libraries. TCRdb ran MiXCR on the PCR reads and lists one entry per CDR3 protein. The sample contains about 540,000 distinct CDR3 sequences, around 34% of which appear only once. What these receptors recognize is not known. Notes on the study in general: In patients, a few TRBV segments were more frequent than in controls, with TRBV5-6, TRBV5-1 and TRBV20-1 among them.

Sequenced input: blood. Receptors were obtained from a girl aged 2-17 years with multiple sclerosis.

This clonotype occurred a few times. The V and J genes are TRBV10-3 and TRBJ2-5, with D maybe TRBD2 (5 bases). The CDR3 totals 15 residues. CDR1 and CDR2 from the germline V gene are ENHRY and SYGVKD. Trimming removed 0 bases from V and 0 bases from J, with 8 bases in between. CDR3 nucleotides: TGTGCCATCAGTGAGTCAACCGGGGACCAAGAGACCCAGTACTTC. Protein sequence: CAISESTGDQETQYF.

The chain carries TRBV7-2 and TRBJ1-5; the D gene is possibly TRBD1 (5 bases). The germline CDR1 and CDR2 sequences are SGHTA and FQGNSA. Trimming took 6 bases from V and 4 from J, leaving 16 bases between them. This CDR3 has 15 amino acids. The CDR3: CASRPTGTGNQPQHF. CDR3 nucleotides: TGTGCCAGCAGACCTACCGGGACCGGGAATCAGCCCCAGCATTTT.

The chain has TRBV5-1 and TRBJ2-5; D is possibly TRBD1 or TRBD2 (6 bases each). This CDR3 comprises 15 residues. The V end was cut by 0 bases, the J end by 5 bases, with 14 bases between. CDR1 SGHRS and CDR2 YFSETQ come from the germline V gene. The CDR3 here is CASSLAQGGGETQYF. The CDR3 DNA sequence: TGCGCCAGCAGCTTGGCACAGGGAGGTGGCGAGACCCAGTACTTC.

This chain joins TRBV4-1 and TRBJ2-1; 10 bases are a match to TRBD2. The CDR3 contains 16 residues. Trimming at V came to 3 bases and at J to 6 bases, leaving 8 bases not matched to a gene. Germline V gene lookup returns CDR1 MGHRA and CDR2 YSYEKL. CDR3 sequence: CASSQISGGAGNEQFF. The CDR3 nucleotides are TGCGCCAGCAGCCAGATCAGCGGGGGGGCCGGCAATGAGCAGTTCTTC.